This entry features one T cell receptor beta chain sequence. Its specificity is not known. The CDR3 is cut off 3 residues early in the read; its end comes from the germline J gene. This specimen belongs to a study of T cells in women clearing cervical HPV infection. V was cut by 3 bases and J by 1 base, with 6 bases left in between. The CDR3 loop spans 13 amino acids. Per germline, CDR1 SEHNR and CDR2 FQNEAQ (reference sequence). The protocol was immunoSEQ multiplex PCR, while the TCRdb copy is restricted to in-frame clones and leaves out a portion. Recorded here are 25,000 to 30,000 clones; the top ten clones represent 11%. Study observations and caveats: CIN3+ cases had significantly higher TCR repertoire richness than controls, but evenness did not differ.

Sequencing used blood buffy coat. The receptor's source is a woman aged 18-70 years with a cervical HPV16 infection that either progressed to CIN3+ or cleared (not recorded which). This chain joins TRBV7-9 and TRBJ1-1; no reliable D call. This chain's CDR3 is CASSFSKNTEAFF. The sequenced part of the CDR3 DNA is TGTGCCAGCAGCTTCTCTAAGAACACTGAA.